This T cell receptor beta chain was retrieved from a study of blood T cell repertoires in COVID-19. Overall study context: COVID-19 samples from acute and convalescent phases originated in the United States, Italy and Spain.

CDR1 is LGHNT, CDR2 FRNRAP, per germline. Losses at the gene ends were 1 base for V and 2 bases for J; bases not matched to a gene: 22. CDR3 length: 22 amino acids. The assay was immunoSEQ multiplex PCR, and TCRdb's table has in-frame clones only and misses some. The sample records 48,000 or so clones, 85% to 90% being singletons. This rearrangement joins TRBV12-5 to TRBJ2-3; 9 nucleotides align to TRBD2. The sequence was obtained from a woman aged 55-69 years with acute or convalescent COVID-19. The sample comprised peripheral blood. The DNA for the CDR3 is TGTGCTAGTGGTTTGGAGCCCGCCTTCGGGACTAGCAGGGGTGCTGCCACAGATACGCAGTATTTT. Its translation is CASGLEPAFGTSRGAATDTQYF.